Listed below are T cell receptor beta chains from one sample, sequenced in a study of cytomegalovirus exposure and HLA in healthy donors. Sequencing used immunoSEQ multiplex PCR; TCRdb keeps in-frame clones, though not all of them. The sample lists 60,000 or so clones, about 90% occurring once. The specimen sequenced was PBMCs. The receptor source for this set is a woman between 18 and 29 years old in good health and CMV-seronegative. CDR3s include the opening cysteine and the closing phenylalanine or tryptophan. D genes are given only for firm matches.

TRBJ2-3,TRBD2,TRBV11-3,13,CASSRGGTDTQYF
TRBJ1-3,.,TRBV6-1,15,CASSVQGFPGNTIYF
TRBJ1-2,.,TRBV27,17,CASRGRAGLDRNYGYTF
TRBJ2-7,TRBD1,TRBV5-1,14,CASSAGTGGYEQYF
TRBJ1-1,TRBD1,TRBV14,12,CASSQTTGVDFF
TRBJ1-5,.,TRBV21-1,18,CASSKGNEGTGRNQPQHF
TRBJ1-3,TRBD1,TRBV7-9,13,CASSPGGENTIYF
TRBJ2-7,.,TRBV29-1,11,CSVGDTQEQYF
TRBJ1-1,.,TRBV19,14,CASSIVGASTEAFF
TRBJ2-1,TRBD2,TRBV29-1,14,CSVVREALNNEQFF
TRBJ2-3,TRBD1,TRBV6-5,12,CASSDRADTQYF
TRBJ1-2,.,TRBV28,13,CASSLWEAYGYTF
TRBJ1-2,TRBD1,TRBV10-2,14,CASQPGTGVYGYTF
TRBJ2-7,.,TRBV6-5,15,CASSRDNGPTYEQYF
TRBJ2-7,.,TRBV18,14,CASSPAGRLYEQYF
TRBJ2-7,TRBD1,TRBV14,16,CASSQRGTGGIYEQYF
TRBJ2-7,.,TRBV19,10,CASRKGHPYF
TRBJ2-7,.,TRBV27,12,CASSSGSYEQYF
TRBJ2-7,.,TRBV10-2,12,CASSSQAYEQYF
TRBJ2-5,TRBD2,TRBV27,16,CASSMNGGGALETQYF
TRBJ2-4,TRBD2,TRBV28,16,CASSWLAAGGKNIQYF
TRBJ2-2,.,TRBV6-1,14,CASTYYPLAGELFF
TRBJ2-1,TRBD1,TRBV25-1,15,CASSSLDRGVYEQFF
TRBJ1-1,.,TRBV5-4,15,CASSLGTGRAAEAFF
TRBJ1-1,.,TRBV7-8,16,CASSPNPGQRNTEAFF
TRBJ2-7,.,TRBV10-3,14,CAISESGGNYEQYF